Listed here are 29 T cell receptor beta chains from one sample, sequenced in a study of T cell changes during pregnancy in multiple sclerosis. Generated by immunoSEQ multiplex PCR, the TCRdb table keeps only in-frame clones and is missing some. The sample contains roughly 76,000 clones, about 93% of which appear only once. Source: CD4+ T cells from peripheral blood mononuclear cells, taken in the second trimester of pregnancy. The origin of the receptors is a female donor with multiple sclerosis, enrolled in a pregnancy study.

The V gene is TRBV14, the J gene TRBJ2-1, with D possibly being TRBD2 (6 bases). V shed 4 bases and J shed 9 bases, with 16 bases lying between them. The CDR3 has 14 amino acids. Germline V gene sequence: CDR1 SGHDN, CDR2 FVKESK. The CDR3: CASSPRLVGGEQFF. The CDR3 DNA reads as TGTGCCAGCAGCCCTAGACTAGTAGGTGGTGAGCAGTTCTTC.

The V and J genes are TRBV5-6 and TRBJ1-1, with 9 nucleotides matching TRBD1. This CDR3 is built from 15 residues. V shed 3 bases and J 6 bases; nucleotides not matched to a gene: 9. Per the germline V gene, CDR1 is SGHDT and CDR2 is YYEEEE. The CDR3 nucleotides read TGTGCCAGCAGCTCTTACGGGGACAGGGTGGCTGAAGCTTTCTTT. Translation: CASSSYGDRVAEAFF. The whole variable domain, remainder taken from reference TRBV5-6 and TRBJ1-1, is DAGVTQSPTHLIKTRGQQVTLRCSPKSGHDTVSWYQQALGQGPQFIFQYYEEEERQRGNFPDRFSGHQFPNYSSELNVNALLLGDSALYLCASSSYGDRVAEAFFGQGTRLTVV.

The rearrangement links TRBV25-1 to TRBJ2-7; TRBD1 agrees at 7 bases. Per germline, CDR1 MGHDK and CDR2 SYGVNS. The trim removed 3 bases at V and 5 bases at J, leaving 13 bases unmatched. This CDR3 has 16 amino acids. CDR3 in amino acids: CASSDRQGHFGDEQYF. For the CDR3, the DNA is TGTGCCAGCAGTGACCGACAGGGACATTTTGGGGACGAGCAGTACTTC.

This clone was observed at least ten times. The V call is TRBV5-6, the J call TRBJ2-6, with D perhaps TRBD1 (6 bases). The V end lost 5 bases, the J end lost 1 base, and 16 bases lay between the germline ends. In germline, CDR1 is SGHDT, CDR2 YYEEEE. CDR3 length: 17 amino acids. The CDR3 protein is CASRFNLQGSGANVLTF. Here the CDR3 DNA reads TGTGCCAGCAGGTTCAACCTCCAGGGGTCTGGGGCCAACGTCCTGACTTTC.

In this sample, this clone turned up a few times. V gene TRBV6-5 combines with J gene TRBJ1-6; 7 positions match TRBD1. In germline, CDR1 is MNHEY, CDR2 SVGAGI. The CDR3 spans 16 residues. V dropped 2 bases and J dropped 8; count of bases not matched to a gene: 9. The CDR3 bases are TGTGCCAGCAGTTACCCGATGGGACAGTGGCATTCACCCCTCCACTTT. This gives the protein CASSYPMGQWHSPLHF.

J is TRBJ1-5 and V is TRBV28, with 8 bases identical to TRBD1. With 7 bases clipped from V and 4 bases from J, the junction kept 3 bases outside the gene matches. Germline-derived CDR1 and CDR2 are MDHEN and SYDVKM. The CDR3 loop spans 13 amino acids. CDR3 amino acids: CASKQGGNQPQHF. Written as DNA, the CDR3 is TGTGCCAGCAAACAGGGGGGAAATCAGCCCCAGCATTTT.

The chain carries TRBV30 and TRBJ1-1; 9 nucleotides match TRBD1. Germline CDR1 reads GTSNPN; CDR2 reads SVGIG (reference sequence). The CDR3 has 16 residues. V shed 3 bases and J 6 bases; nucleotides not matched to a gene: 14. The CDR3 region has the DNA TGTGCCTGGAGAGTTCGTAGGACAGGGGTAATAGCTGAAGCTTTCTTT. As protein: CAWRVRRTGVIAEAFF. Full variable domain (rest looked up from reference TRBV30 and TRBJ1-1): SQTIHQWPATLVQPVGSPLSLECTVEGTSNPNLYWYRQAAGRGLQLLFYSVGIGQISSEVPQNLSASRPQDRQFILSSKKLLLSDSGFYLCAWRVRRTGVIAEAFFGQGTRLTVV.

The chain combines TRBV19 with TRBJ1-4; no clear D. This CDR3 comprises 15 residues. CDR1 LNHDA and CDR2 SQIVND come from the germline V gene (reference sequence). V was clipped by 0 bases and J by 0 bases, with 5 bases between them. CDR3 nucleotides: TGTGCCAGTAGTATAGAATCATCAACTAATGAAAAACTGTTTTTT. Residues: CASSIESSTNEKLFF.

The rearrangement links TRBV5-6 to TRBJ1-1; D is undetermined. The V and J ends lost 0 bases and 0 bases respectively, with 12 bases between them. The CDR3 is 16 residues long. The germline CDR1 and CDR2 sequences are SGHDT and YYEEEE. CDR3: CASSLVELVVNTEAFF. In DNA form, the CDR3 reads TGTGCCAGCAGCTTGGTCGAGTTAGTCGTGAACACTGAAGCTTTCTTT. Combining the CDR3 with reference TRBV5-6 and TRBJ1-1 gives the whole variable domain DAGVTQSPTHLIKTRGQQVTLRCSPKSGHDTVSWYQQALGQGPQFIFQYYEEEERQRGNFPDRFSGHQFPNYSSELNVNALLLGDSALYLCASSLVELVVNTEAFFGQGTRLTVV.

The gene calls are TRBV5-6 and TRBJ1-5; tentatively, D is TRBD1 (6 bases). The CDR3 length is 16 residues. Deletions cut 4 bases from V and 0 bases from J, with 14 bases between. Germline CDR1 is SGHDT and CDR2 is YYEEEE. This chain's CDR3 is CASSLTGPYSNQPQHF. DNA for the CDR3: TGTGCCAGCAGCCTGACAGGACCCTATAGCAATCAGCCCCAGCATTTT.

V is TRBV7-8 and J is TRBJ2-5; 7 nucleotides align to TRBD2. Germline V gene lookup returns CDR1 SGHVS and CDR2 FQNEAQ. Trimming took 4 bases from V and 5 from J; bases not matched to a gene: 13. The CDR3 consists of 16 residues. CDR3 coding DNA: TGTGCCAGCAGCTCGATCCGCGGGAGAGGGCGCGAGACCCAGTACTTC. The encoded protein is CASSSIRGRGRETQYF.

The chain joins TRBV7-7 to TRBJ2-5, with a tentative D call TRBD2 (6 bases). V shed 3 bases and J shed 1 base, with 6 bases lying between them. CDR3 size: 13 residues. From germline, CDR1 is SSHAT and CDR2 FNYEAQ (reference sequence). CDR3 loop: CASSLGLQETQYF. The CDR3 DNA reads TGTGCCAGCAGCTTGGGACTCCAAGAGACCCAGTACTTC.

The chain employs TRBV5-5 and TRBJ2-3, with 14 positions matching TRBD2. Trimming took 2 bases from V and 5 from J; bases not matched to a gene: 10. Germline V lookup: CDR1 SGHKS, CDR2 YYEKEE (reference sequence). CDR3 length: 18 amino acids. CDR3 sequence (DNA): TGTGCCAGCAGCTTCCTCCCCGGGACTAGCGGGGGAGGAGATACGCAGTATTTT. Encoded protein: CASSFLPGTSGGGDTQYF. The complete variable domain, with remaining parts taken from reference TRBV5-5 and TRBJ2-3, reads DAGVTQSPTHLIKTRGQQVTLRCSPISGHKSVSWYQQVLGQGPQFIFQYYEKEERGRGNFPDRFSARQFPNYSSELNVNALLLGDSALYLCASSFLPGTSGGGDTQYFGPGTRLTVL.

The chain carries TRBV11-3 and TRBJ2-7, with D possibly TRBD1 on 5 matching bases. CDR3 length equals 14 residues. Germline CDR1 is SGHNT and CDR2 is YENEEA. Trimming removed 1 base at V and 0 bases at J, with 7 bases between. The CDR3 DNA sequence: TGTGCCAGCAGCTTAGTAGACAGCTCCTACGAGCAGTACTTC. This codes for CASSLVDSSYEQYF.

The genes are TRBV10-1 and TRBJ2-2; 12 bases line up with TRBD1. Per germline, CDR1 WNHNN and CDR2 SYGVQD (reference sequence). This CDR3 contains 18 residues. J gave up 2 bases and V 7 bases, and 11 bases lay outside the gene matches. This CDR3 is CASKTTGTGGTNTGELFF. Written as DNA, the CDR3 is TGCGCCAGCAAAACAACCGGGACAGGGGGCACCAACACCGGGGAGCTGTTTTTT.

The chain combines TRBV30 with TRBJ2-1; 9 positions match TRBD2. J lost 0 bases, V lost 4 bases, and 7 bases had no gene match. The germline gives CDR1 GTSNPN, CDR2 SVGIG (reference sequence). There are 16 residues in the CDR3. The CDR3 here is CAWTDLSGSSYNEQFF. In nucleotides, the CDR3 is TGTGCCTGGACCGACCTTAGCGGGAGCTCCTACAATGAGCAGTTCTTC.

The rearrangement joins TRBV19 to TRBJ2-5; 14 positions match TRBD2. There are 15 residues in the CDR3. Unmatched junction bases numbered 11, after V lost 10 bases and J lost 7 bases. Germline V lookup: CDR1 LNHDA, CDR2 SQIVND (reference sequence). In DNA, the CDR3 is TGTGCCACGGGACCGGGACTAGCGGGAGACGGGACCCAGTACTTC. This gives the protein CATGPGLAGDGTQYF.

V and J are TRBV6-1 and TRBJ1-1, with D maybe TRBD1 (6 bases). The V gene's germline CDR1 is MNHNS and CDR2 SASEGT. V shed 6 bases and J shed 6 bases, with 20 bases lying between them. The CDR3 has 15 amino acids. The CDR3 DNA reads TGTGCCAGCAGCGGGGAGAGAACAGGGCGGCCTGAAGCTTTCTTT. The encoded protein is CASSGERTGRPEAFF.

The chain links TRBV6-5 to TRBJ1-6, with TRBD1 identical over 7 bases. The germline CDR1 and CDR2 sequences are MNHEY and SVGAGI. This CDR3 spans 15 amino acids. Germline trimming cut 5 bases from V and 9 bases from J; bases unmatched to any gene: 10. CDR3 sequence: CASSRVGGRSSPLHF. CDR3 coding DNA: TGTGCCAGCAGTCGAGTAGGGGGCAGAAGTTCACCCCTCCACTTT.

This chain uses TRBV18 with TRBJ2-5; 13 bases match TRBD2. Germline V gene lookup returns CDR1 KGHSH and CDR2 LQKENI. The CDR3 covers 17 residues. Trimming cost V 4 bases and J 1 base; bases outside gene matches: 6. CDR3 DNA sequence: TGTGCCAGCTCACTAAGGACTAGCGGGAGAATCCAAGAGACCCAGTACTTC. Translated, it gives CASSLRTSGRIQETQYF.

The gene calls are TRBV28 and TRBJ1-5, with D perhaps matching TRBD1 (5 bases). CDR1 is MDHEN and CDR2 is SYDVKM in the germline V gene. V lost 6 bases and J 4 bases, leaving 10 bases between the germline ends. The CDR3 extends over 13 amino acids. The CDR3 here is CASRRDGNQPQHF. The CDR3 region has the DNA TGTGCCAGCAGGCGGGACGGAAATCAGCCCCAGCATTTT.

This chain uses TRBV11-3 with TRBJ2-3, with 9 bases matching TRBD1. After removal of 4 bases from V and 3 bases from J, the junction contained 8 bases not matched to a gene. CDR3 length equals 16 residues. Germline V gene sequence: CDR1 SGHNT, CDR2 YENEEA. In nucleotides, the CDR3 is TGTGCCAGCAGCTCAAACCCGGGACAGGGAACAGATACGCAGTATTTT. It codes for CASSSNPGQGTDTQYF.

The rearrangement links TRBV27 to TRBJ1-2; 8 positions agree with TRBD1. CDR3 length: 16 amino acids. With V trimmed by 5 bases and J by 4 bases, 12 bases remained unmatched. Germline CDR1 reads MNHEY; CDR2 reads SMNVEV (reference sequence). Here the CDR3 reads CASSPYRRQGTYGYTF. The CDR3 DNA is TGTGCCAGCAGTCCATACAGAAGACAGGGGACCTATGGCTACACCTTC.

V usage is TRBV4-3 and J usage is TRBJ1-2, with D perhaps TRBD1 (6 bases). Germline lookup yields CDR1 LGHNA and CDR2 YSLEER. The CDR3 loop spans 12 amino acids. V gave up 6 bases and J gave up 10 bases, with 15 bases separating them. The CDR3 nucleotides are TGCGCCAGCAGATCAGGACAGTCGACCTACACCTTC. Encoded protein: CASRSGQSTYTF.

V gene TRBV5-1 combines with J gene TRBJ1-6, with 7 nucleotides matching TRBD1. V lost 0 bases to trimming and J lost 7 bases; unmatched junction nucleotides: 4. Germline V gene sequence: CDR1 SGHRS, CDR2 YFSETQ. This CDR3 comprises 15 residues. The DNA for the CDR3 is TGCGCCAGCAGCTTGGAGGGGGCGGACAATTCACCCCTCCACTTT. This encodes CASSLEGADNSPLHF.

The chain employs TRBV10-3 and TRBJ2-3; D might be TRBD1 (5 bases). V was shortened by 6 bases and J by 5 bases, with 9 bases between the two germline ends. Germline-derived CDR1 and CDR2 are ENHRY and SYGVKD. The CDR3 is 12 residues long. The CDR3 protein is CAIRDTGDTQYF. For the CDR3, the DNA is TGTGCCATCAGGGACACCGGAGATACGCAGTATTTT.

The chain recombines TRBV28 with TRBJ2-1; TRBD2 matches at 11 bases. The V gene end was trimmed by 3 bases and the J gene end by 9 bases; junction bases not matched to a gene: 7. In germline, CDR1 is MDHEN, CDR2 SYDVKM. This CDR3 has 15 residues. This CDR3 reads CASSLSASGRIEQFF. CDR3 nucleotide sequence: TGTGCCAGCAGTTTGTCGGCTAGCGGGAGGATTGAGCAGTTCTTC.

Details on this clone: At one boundary the junction diverges from the germline segment, which might be a read error. The chain links TRBV28 to TRBJ1-2; D is perhaps TRBD1 (6 bases). This CDR3 comprises 17 residues. Germline V gives CDR1 MDHEN, CDR2 SYDVKM. As DNA, the CDR3 is TGTGCCAGCAATTTACAGGGCCCGACTCCCTCTAACTATGGCTACACCTTC. Its protein is CASNLQGPTPSNYGYTF.

V and J are TRBV7-3 and TRBJ2-1, with D perhaps TRBD1 (5 bases). The CDR3 length is 17 residues. The germline CDR1 and CDR2 sequences are SGHTA and FQGTGA. Trimming pared 2 bases from V and 6 bases from J, leaving 20 bases between. The CDR3 nucleotides are TGTGCCAGCAGCTTAGGATTAAGGGGTCGTGTGGGCAATGAGCAGTTCTTC. Translation: CASSLGLRGRVGNEQFF.